A selection of T cell receptor beta chains follows, all from one sample in a study of T cell repertoires in cytomegalovirus infection. TCRdb reprocessed the reads via MiXCR and lists one record per CDR3 protein. Here the sample spans 480,000 or so distinct CDR3 sequences, around 11% being singletons. Sequenced input: PBMCs. The receptor source for this set is a human donor in good health (CMV status not recorded). Some clones in this sample may be carry-over from other donors' samples. The CDR3 runs from the conserved cysteine through the conserved F or W. The D gene is left open where the match is weak. Rows give clone size only sometimes, using once, few, many, or a class for an expanded clone.

CDR3 protein: CASSLAASRGKGNEQFF
CDR3 DNA: TGTGCCAGCAGCTTAGCAGCGAGCAGGGGGAAGGGGAATGAGCAGTTCTTC
D gene: TRBD1
clone size: -
J gene: TRBJ2-1
V gene: TRBV7-2
CDR3 length: 17

CDR3 protein: CATASGNSPLHF
CDR3 DNA: TGTGCCACCGCGTCAGGGAATTCACCCCTCCACTTT
D gene: -
clone size: -
J gene: TRBJ1-6
V gene: TRBV19
CDR3 length: 12

CDR3 protein: CASSPRREGGTDTQYF
CDR3 DNA: TGCGCCAGCAGCCCGCGGCGGGAGGGGGGCACAGATACGCAGTATTTT
D gene: TRBD2
clone size: many
J gene: TRBJ2-3
V gene: TRBV5-1
CDR3 length: 16

CDR3 protein: CASSLPGPSPYDYTF
CDR3 DNA: TGTGCCAGCAGTTTACCGGGTCCTTCTCCTTATGACTACACCTTC
D gene: -
clone size: -
J gene: TRBJ1-2
V gene: TRBV27
CDR3 length: 15

CDR3 protein: CSARDMGRDTEAFF
CDR3 DNA: TGCAGTGCTAGAGATATGGGGCGGGACACTGAAGCTTTCTTT
D gene: -
clone size: -
J gene: TRBJ1-1
V gene: TRBV20-1
CDR3 length: 14

CDR3 protein: CASMGNRGPNYGYTF
CDR3 DNA: TGTGCCAGCATGGGGAACAGGGGGCCTAACTATGGCTACACCTTC
D gene: TRBD1
clone size: many
J gene: TRBJ1-2
V gene: TRBV7-2
CDR3 length: 15

CDR3 protein: CASSHTDTYEQYF
CDR3 DNA: TGTGCCAGCAGCCACACAGACACCTACGAGCAGTACTTC
D gene: -
clone size: many
J gene: TRBJ2-7
V gene: TRBV4-2
CDR3 length: 13

CDR3 protein: CASHHDSDYGYTF
CDR3 DNA: TGTGCCAGCCACCATGACAGTGACTATGGCTACACCTTC
D gene: -
clone size: medium-sized
J gene: TRBJ1-2
V gene: TRBV7-2
CDR3 length: 13

CDR3 protein: CASSLVHPLLLGSYNEQFF
CDR3 DNA: TGTGCCAGCAGCTTAGTCCATCCTCTCCTTCTAGGCTCCTACAATGAGCAGTTCTTC
D gene: -
clone size: many
J gene: TRBJ2-1
V gene: TRBV7-4
CDR3 length: 19

CDR3 protein: CASRPTGPDTQYF
CDR3 DNA: TGTGCCAGCAGACCGACAGGGCCAGATACGCAGTATTTT
D gene: TRBD1
clone size: -
J gene: TRBJ2-3
V gene: TRBV27
CDR3 length: 13

CDR3 protein: CASSSPKRGYYNEQFF
CDR3 DNA: TGTGCCAGCAGCTCCCCTAAGCGGGGCTACTACAATGAGCAGTTCTTC
D gene: TRBD2
clone size: few
J gene: TRBJ2-1
V gene: TRBV5-4
CDR3 length: 16

CDR3 protein: CSARAKVGERSYNEQFF
CDR3 DNA: TGCAGTGCTAGGGCTAAAGTCGGGGAGAGGTCCTACAATGAGCAGTTCTTC
D gene: -
clone size: many
J gene: TRBJ2-1
V gene: TRBV20-1
CDR3 length: 17

CDR3 protein: CASATGTDTQYF
CDR3 DNA: TGTGCCAGCGCGACAGGCACAGATACGCAGTATTTT
D gene: -
clone size: once
J gene: TRBJ2-3
V gene: TRBV28
CDR3 length: 12

CDR3 protein: CASHRLGRHSYNEQFF
CDR3 DNA: TGTGCCAGCCATAGGTTAGGGAGACACTCCTACAATGAGCAGTTCTTC
D gene: -
clone size: many
J gene: TRBJ2-1
V gene: TRBV7-9
CDR3 length: 16

CDR3 protein: CSARDGGRALTGELFF
CDR3 DNA: TGCAGTGCTAGAGACGGGGGCAGGGCGCTCACCGGGGAGCTGTTTTTT
D gene: -
clone size: -
J gene: TRBJ2-2
V gene: TRBV20-1
CDR3 length: 16

CDR3 protein: CATSDSGAYNEQFF
CDR3 DNA: TGTGCCACCAGTGATTCCGGGGCTTACAATGAGCAGTTCTTC
D gene: -
clone size: many
J gene: TRBJ2-1
V gene: TRBV24-1
CDR3 length: 14

CDR3 protein: CASSPDRGRNQPQHF
CDR3 DNA: TGTGCCAGCAGTCCCGACAGGGGGCGGAATCAGCCCCAGCATTTT
D gene: TRBD1
clone size: many
J gene: TRBJ1-5
V gene: TRBV27
CDR3 length: 15

CDR3 protein: CASSLELAGVTGELFF
CDR3 DNA: TGTGCCAGCAGCTTAGAACTAGCGGGAGTCACCGGGGAGCTGTTTTTT
D gene: TRBD2
clone size: many
J gene: TRBJ2-2
V gene: TRBV7-2
CDR3 length: 16

CDR3 protein: CASTHFARGKDEQFF
CDR3 DNA: TGTGCCAGTACCCACTTCGCGCGGGGGAAGGATGAGCAGTTCTTC
D gene: TRBD2
clone size: many
J gene: TRBJ2-1
V gene: TRBV19
CDR3 length: 15

CDR3 protein: CASSLRTGGGQPQHF
CDR3 DNA: TGTGCCAGCAGTTTACGCACAGGGGGCGGTCAGCCCCAGCATTTT
D gene: TRBD1
clone size: -
J gene: TRBJ1-5
V gene: TRBV12-3/TRBV12-4
CDR3 length: 15

CDR3 protein: CASSFSRAGLWETQYF
CDR3 DNA: TGTGCCAGCAGCTTTTCTAGAGCGGGGCTTTGGGAGACCCAGTACTTC
D gene: TRBD2
clone size: few
J gene: TRBJ2-5
V gene: TRBV7-8
CDR3 length: 16

CDR3 protein: CASSSRAYYGYTF
CDR3 DNA: TGTGCCAGCAGTTCTCGGGCTTACTATGGCTACACCTTC
D gene: -
clone size: many
J gene: TRBJ1-2
V gene: TRBV6-6
CDR3 length: 13